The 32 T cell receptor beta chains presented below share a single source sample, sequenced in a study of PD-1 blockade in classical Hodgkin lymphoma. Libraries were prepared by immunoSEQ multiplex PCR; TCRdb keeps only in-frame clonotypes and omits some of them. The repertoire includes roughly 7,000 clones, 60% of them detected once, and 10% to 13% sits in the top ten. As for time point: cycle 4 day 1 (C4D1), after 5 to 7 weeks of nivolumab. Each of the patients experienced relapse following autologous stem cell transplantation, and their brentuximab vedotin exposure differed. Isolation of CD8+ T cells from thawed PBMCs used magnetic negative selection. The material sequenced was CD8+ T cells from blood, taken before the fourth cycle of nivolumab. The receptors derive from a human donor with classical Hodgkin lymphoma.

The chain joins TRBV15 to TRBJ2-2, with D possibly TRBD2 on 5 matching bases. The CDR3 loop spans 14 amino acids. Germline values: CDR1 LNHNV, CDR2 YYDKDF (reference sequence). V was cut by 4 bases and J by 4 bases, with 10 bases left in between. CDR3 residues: CATSNGEGTGELFF. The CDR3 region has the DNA TGTGCCACCAGCAACGGGGAAGGCACCGGGGAGCTGTTTTTT.

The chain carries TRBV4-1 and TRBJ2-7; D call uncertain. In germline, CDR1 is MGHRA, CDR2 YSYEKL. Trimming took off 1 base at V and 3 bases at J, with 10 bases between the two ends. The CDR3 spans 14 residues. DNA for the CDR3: TGCGCCAGCAGCCAAGTAAGGGCCGACTACGAGCAGTACTTC. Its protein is CASSQVRADYEQYF.

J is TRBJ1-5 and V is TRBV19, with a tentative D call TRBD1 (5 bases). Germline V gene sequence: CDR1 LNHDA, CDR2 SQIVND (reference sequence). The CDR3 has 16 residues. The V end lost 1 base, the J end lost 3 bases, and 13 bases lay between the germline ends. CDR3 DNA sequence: TGTGCCAGTAGTATAGGGTCGTCAGGGTTCAATCAGCCCCAGCATTTT. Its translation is CASSIGSSGFNQPQHF.

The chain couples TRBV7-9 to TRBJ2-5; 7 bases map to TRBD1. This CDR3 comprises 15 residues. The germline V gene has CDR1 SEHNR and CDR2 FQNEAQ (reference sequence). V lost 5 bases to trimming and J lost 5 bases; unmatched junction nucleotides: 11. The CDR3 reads CASSPSGQWGETQYF. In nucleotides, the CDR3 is TGTGCCAGCAGCCCCTCGGGACAGTGGGGGGAGACCCAGTACTTC. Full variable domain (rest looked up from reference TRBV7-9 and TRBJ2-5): DTGVSQNPRHKITKRGQNVTFRCDPISEHNRLYWYRQTLGQGPEFLTYFQNEAQLEKSRLLSDRFSAERPKGSFSTLEIQRTEQGDSAMYLCASSPSGQWGETQYFGPGTRLLVL.

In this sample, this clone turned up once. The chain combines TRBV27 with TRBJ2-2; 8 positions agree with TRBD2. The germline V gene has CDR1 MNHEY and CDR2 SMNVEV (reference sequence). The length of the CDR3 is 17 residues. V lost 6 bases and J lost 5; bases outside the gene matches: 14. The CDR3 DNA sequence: TGTGCCAGCAGCTATCAAGCGGGAGAGCCGGGTACCGGGGAGCTGTTTTTT. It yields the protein CASSYQAGEPGTGELFF.

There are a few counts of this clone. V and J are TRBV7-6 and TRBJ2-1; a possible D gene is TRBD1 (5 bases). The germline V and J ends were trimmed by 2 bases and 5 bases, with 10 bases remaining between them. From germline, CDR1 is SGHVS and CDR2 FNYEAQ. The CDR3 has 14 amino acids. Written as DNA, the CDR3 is TGTGCCAGCAGCTTATGGGGCCGAGACAATGAGCAGTTCTTC. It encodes CASSLWGRDNEQFF. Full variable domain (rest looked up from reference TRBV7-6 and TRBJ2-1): GAGVSQSPRYKVTKRGQDVALRCDPISGHVSLYWYRQALGQGPEFLTYFNYEAQQDKSGLPNDRFSAERPEGSISTLTIQRTEQRDSAMYRCASSLWGRDNEQFFGPGTRLTVL.

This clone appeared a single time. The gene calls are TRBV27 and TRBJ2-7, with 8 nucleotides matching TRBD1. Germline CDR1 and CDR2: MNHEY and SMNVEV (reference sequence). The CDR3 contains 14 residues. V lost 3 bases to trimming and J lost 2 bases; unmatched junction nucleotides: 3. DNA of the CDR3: TGTGCCAGCAGTTTCGGGACAGGAACCTACGAGCAGTACTTC. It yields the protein CASSFGTGTYEQYF.

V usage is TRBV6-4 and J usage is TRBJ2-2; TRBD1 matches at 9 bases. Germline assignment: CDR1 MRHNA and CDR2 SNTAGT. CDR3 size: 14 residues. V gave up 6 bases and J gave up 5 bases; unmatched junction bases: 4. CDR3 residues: CASSYRGQTGELFF. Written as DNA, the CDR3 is TGTGCCAGCAGCTACAGGGGGCAAACCGGGGAGCTGTTTTTT.

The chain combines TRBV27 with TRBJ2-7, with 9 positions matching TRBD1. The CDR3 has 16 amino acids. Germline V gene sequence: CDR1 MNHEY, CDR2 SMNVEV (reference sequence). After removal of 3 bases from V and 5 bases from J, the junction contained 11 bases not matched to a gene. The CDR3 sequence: CASSLGTGQAWDEQYF. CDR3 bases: TGTGCCAGCAGTTTGGGGACAGGGCAAGCCTGGGACGAGCAGTACTTC.

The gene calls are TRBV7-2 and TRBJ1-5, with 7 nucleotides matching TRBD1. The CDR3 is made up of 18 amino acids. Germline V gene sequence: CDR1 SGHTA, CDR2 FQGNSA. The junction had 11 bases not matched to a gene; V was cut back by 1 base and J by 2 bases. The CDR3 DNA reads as TGTGCCAGCAGCTTAGGGGTTTTCGACAGGGCGGGCAATCAGCCCCAGCATTTT. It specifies CASSLGVFDRAGNQPQHF.

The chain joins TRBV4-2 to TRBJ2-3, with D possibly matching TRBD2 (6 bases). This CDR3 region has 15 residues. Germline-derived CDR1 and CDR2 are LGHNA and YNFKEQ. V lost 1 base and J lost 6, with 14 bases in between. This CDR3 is CASSQARGGYDTQYF. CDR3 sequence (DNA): TGTGCCAGCAGCCAAGCTCGGGGAGGTTACGATACGCAGTATTTT.

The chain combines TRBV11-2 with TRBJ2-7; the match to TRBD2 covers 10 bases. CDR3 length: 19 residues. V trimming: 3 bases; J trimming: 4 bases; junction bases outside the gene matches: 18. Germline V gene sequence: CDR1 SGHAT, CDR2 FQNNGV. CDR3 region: CASSLSGGGQADTLYEQYF. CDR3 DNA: TGTGCCAGCAGCTTGAGCGGGGGGGGCCAAGCGGACACCTTATACGAGCAGTACTTC. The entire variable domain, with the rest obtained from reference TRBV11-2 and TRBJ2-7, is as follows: EAGVAQSPRYKIIEKRQSVAFWCNPISGHATLYWYQQILGQGPKLLIQFQNNGVVDDSQLPKDRFSAERLKGVDSTLKIQPAKLEDSAVYLCASSLSGGGQADTLYEQYFGPGTRLTVT.

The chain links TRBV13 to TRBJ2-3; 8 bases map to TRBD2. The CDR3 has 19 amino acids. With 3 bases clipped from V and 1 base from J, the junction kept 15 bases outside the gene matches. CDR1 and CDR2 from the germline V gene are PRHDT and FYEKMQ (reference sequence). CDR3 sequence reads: CASSLGYGTSGRGTDTQYF. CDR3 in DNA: TGTGCCAGCAGCTTGGGGTACGGGACTAGTGGCCGCGGCACAGATACGCAGTATTTT.

CDR3 residues: CASSSRGDQPQHF. The CDR3, as DNA: TGTGCCAGCTCATCCCGAGGGGATCAGCCCCAGCATTTT. This chain links TRBV18 with TRBJ1-5, with a possible D match to TRBD1 (5 bases). The ends were cut back, 5 bases at V and 5 bases at J, with 10 bases in the middle. The CDR3 totals 13 residues. The germline V gene has CDR1 KGHSH and CDR2 LQKENI. The whole variable domain, remainder taken from reference TRBV18 and TRBJ1-5, is NAGVMQNPRHLVRRRGQEARLRCSPMKGHSHVYWYRQLPEEGLKFMVYLQKENIIDESGMPKERFSAEFPKEGPSILRIQQVVRGDSAAYFCASSSRGDQPQHFGDGTRLSIL.

The CDR3, as DNA: TGTGCCAGCAGTAAAACAGGGGGATCCACTGAAGCTTTCTTT. This translates into CASSKTGGSTEAFF. V gene TRBV6-6 combines with J gene TRBJ1-1; TRBD1 agrees at 8 bases. V trimming: 5 bases; J trimming: 4 bases; junction bases outside the gene matches: 6. In germline, CDR1 is MNHNY, CDR2 SVGAGI (reference sequence). The length of the CDR3 is 14 residues.

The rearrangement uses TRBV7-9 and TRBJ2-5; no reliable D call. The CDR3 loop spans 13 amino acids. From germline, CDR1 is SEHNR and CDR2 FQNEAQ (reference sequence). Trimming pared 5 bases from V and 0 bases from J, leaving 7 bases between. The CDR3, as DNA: TGTGCCAGCAGCCACAATTACCAAGAGACCCAGTACTTC. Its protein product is CASSHNYQETQYF.

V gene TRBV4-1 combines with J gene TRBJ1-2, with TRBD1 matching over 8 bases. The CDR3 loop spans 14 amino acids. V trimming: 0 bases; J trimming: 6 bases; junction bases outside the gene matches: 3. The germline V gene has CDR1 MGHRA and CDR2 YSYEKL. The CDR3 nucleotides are TGCGCCAGCAGCCAAGATCACAGGGGGAATGGCTACACCTTC. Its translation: CASSQDHRGNGYTF.

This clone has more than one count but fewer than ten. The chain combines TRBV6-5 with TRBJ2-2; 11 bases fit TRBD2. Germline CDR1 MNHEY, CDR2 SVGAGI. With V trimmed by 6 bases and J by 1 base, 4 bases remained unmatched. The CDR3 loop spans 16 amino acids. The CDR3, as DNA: TGTGCCAGCAGCTACGGACTAGCGGGGAACACCGGGGAGCTGTTTTTT. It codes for CASSYGLAGNTGELFF.

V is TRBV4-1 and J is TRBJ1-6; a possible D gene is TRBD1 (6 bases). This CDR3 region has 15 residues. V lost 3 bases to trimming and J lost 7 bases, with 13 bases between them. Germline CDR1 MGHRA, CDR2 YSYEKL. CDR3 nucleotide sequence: TGCGCCAGCAGCCATAGCCCCACAGGGAATTCACCCCTCCACTTT. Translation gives CASSHSPTGNSPLHF.

CDR3 amino acids: CASSDSGGAGANVLTF. The CDR3 DNA is TGTGCCAGCAGTGACTCGGGAGGGGCTGGGGCCAACGTCCTGACTTTC. This chain joins TRBV6-4 and TRBJ2-6, with 7 bases matching TRBD2. CDR1 MRHNA and CDR2 SNTAGT come from the germline V gene. J was trimmed by 2 bases and V by 0 bases; bases with no gene match: 1. The CDR3 totals 16 residues.

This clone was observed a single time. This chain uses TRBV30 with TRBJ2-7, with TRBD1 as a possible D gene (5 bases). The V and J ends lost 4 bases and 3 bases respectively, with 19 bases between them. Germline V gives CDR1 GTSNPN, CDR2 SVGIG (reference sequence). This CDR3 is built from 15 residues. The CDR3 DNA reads TGTGCCTGGAAGTCCCTCCCAGGGTCAGACTACGAGCAGTACTTC. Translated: CAWKSLPGSDYEQYF.

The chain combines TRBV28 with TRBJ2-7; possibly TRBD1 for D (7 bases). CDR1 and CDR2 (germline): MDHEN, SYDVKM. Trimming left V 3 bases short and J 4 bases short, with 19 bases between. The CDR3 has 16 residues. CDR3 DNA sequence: TGTGCCAGCAGTTTTGGGCAGGGGGGCTTCGGGTACGAGCAGTACTTC. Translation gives CASSFGQGGFGYEQYF.

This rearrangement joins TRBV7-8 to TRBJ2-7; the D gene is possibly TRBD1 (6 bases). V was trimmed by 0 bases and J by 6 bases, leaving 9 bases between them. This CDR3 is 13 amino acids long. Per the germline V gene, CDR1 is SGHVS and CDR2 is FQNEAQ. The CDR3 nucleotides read TGTGCCAGCAGCTTAGCGGGACACAGCGAGCAGTACTTC. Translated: CASSLAGHSEQYF.

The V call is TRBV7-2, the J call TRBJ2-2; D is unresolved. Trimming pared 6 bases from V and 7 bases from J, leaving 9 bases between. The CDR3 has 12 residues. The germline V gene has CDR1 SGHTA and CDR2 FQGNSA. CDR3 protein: CASREDSGELFF. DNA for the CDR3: TGTGCCAGCAGGGAAGATAGCGGGGAGCTGTTTTTT.

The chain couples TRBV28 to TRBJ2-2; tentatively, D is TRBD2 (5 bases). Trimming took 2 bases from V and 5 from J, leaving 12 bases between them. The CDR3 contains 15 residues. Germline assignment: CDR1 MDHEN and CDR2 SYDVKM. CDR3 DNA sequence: TGTGCCAGCAGTTTAACGAGGGTAGGGACCGGGGAGCTGTTTTTT. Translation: CASSLTRVGTGELFF.

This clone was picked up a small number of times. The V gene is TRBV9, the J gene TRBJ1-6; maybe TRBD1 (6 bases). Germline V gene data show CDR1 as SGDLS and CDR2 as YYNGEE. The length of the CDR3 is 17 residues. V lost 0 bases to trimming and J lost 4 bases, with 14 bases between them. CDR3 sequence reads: CASSVATGAGYNSPLHF. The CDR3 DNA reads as TGTGCCAGCAGCGTAGCTACGGGGGCTGGGTATAATTCACCCCTCCACTTT.

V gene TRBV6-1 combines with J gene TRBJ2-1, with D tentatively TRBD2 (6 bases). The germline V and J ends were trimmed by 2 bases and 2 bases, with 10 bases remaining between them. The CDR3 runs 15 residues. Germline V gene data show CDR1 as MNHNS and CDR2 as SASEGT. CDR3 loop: CASSESGGPYNEQFF. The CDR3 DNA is TGTGCCAGCAGTGAATCCGGGGGACCCTACAATGAGCAGTTCTTC.

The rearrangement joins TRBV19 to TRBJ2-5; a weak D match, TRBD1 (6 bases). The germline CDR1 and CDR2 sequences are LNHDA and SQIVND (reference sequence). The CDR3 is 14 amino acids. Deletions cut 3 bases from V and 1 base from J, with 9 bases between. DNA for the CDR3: TGTGCCAGTAGTATTGGCAGGGGCCAAGAGACCCAGTACTTC. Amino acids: CASSIGRGQETQYF.

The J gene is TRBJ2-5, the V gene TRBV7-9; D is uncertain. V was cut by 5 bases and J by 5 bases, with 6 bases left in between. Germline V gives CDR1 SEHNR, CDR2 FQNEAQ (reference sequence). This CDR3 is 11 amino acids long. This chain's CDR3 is CASSVWETQYF. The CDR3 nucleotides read TGTGCCAGCAGCGTTTGGGAGACCCAGTACTTC.

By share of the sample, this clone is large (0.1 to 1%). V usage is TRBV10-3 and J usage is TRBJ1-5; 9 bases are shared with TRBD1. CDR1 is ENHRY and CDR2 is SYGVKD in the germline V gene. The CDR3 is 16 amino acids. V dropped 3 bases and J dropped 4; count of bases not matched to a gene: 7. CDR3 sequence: CAISDLDRGENQPQHF. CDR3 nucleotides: TGTGCCATCAGTGACCTCGACAGGGGGGAGAATCAGCCCCAGCATTTT.

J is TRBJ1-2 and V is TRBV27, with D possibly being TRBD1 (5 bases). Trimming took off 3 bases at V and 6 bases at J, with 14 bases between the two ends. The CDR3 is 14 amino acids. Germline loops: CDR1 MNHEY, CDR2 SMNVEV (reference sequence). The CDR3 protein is CASSLARDRDGYTF. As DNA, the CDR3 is TGTGCCAGCAGTTTGGCCAGGGATCGCGATGGCTACACCTTC.

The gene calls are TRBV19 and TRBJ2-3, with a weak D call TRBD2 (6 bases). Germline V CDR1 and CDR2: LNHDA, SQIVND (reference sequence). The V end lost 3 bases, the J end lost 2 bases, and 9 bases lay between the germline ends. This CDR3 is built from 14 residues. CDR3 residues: CASSIGGDTDTQYF. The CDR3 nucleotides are TGTGCCAGTAGTATCGGCGGGGACACAGATACGCAGTATTTT.